This T cell receptor (beta chain) was identified in a study of early T cells in non-severe SARS-CoV-2 infection. From the 5' RACE reads, TCRdb called clonotypes with MiXCR, one entry per CDR3 protein. The sample records approximately 83,000 distinct CDR3 sequences, more than 13% being singletons. Trimming removed 4 bases at V and 3 bases at J, with 10 bases between. This CDR3 contains 13 residues. The germline V gene encodes CDR1 SGHAT and CDR2 FQNNGV. Material: whole blood. The V and J genes are TRBV11-2 and TRBJ2-7; D is possibly TRBD1 or TRBD2 (5 bases each). This receptor was obtained from an adult who was a healthcare worker with PCR-confirmed SARS-CoV-2 infection or an uninfected control (not recorded which). The CDR3 nucleotides read TGTGCCAGCAGCTGGGGACCCAACTACGAGCAGTACTTC. Protein: CASSWGPNYEQYF.